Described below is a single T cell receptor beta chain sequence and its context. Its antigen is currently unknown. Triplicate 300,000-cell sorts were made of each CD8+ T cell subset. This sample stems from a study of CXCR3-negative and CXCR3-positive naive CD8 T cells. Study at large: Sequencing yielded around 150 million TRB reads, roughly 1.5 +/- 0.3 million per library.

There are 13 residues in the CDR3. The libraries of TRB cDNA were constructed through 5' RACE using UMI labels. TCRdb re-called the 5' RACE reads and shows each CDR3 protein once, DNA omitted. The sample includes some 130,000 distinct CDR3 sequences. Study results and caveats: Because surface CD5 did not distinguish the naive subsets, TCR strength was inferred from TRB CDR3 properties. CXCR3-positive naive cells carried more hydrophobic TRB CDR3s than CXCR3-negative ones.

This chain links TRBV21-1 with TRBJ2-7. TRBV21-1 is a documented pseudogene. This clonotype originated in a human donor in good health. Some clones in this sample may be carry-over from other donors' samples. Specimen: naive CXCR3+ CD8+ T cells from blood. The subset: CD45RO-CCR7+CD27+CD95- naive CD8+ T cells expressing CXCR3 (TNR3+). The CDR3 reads CASSNIGRYEQYF.